What follows are 12 T cell receptor beta chains derived from one specimen sequenced in a study of blood T cells in healthy people across ages. Combining a sample-barcoded 5' primer with a J-beta primer mix, a second PCR ran for about 7 to 11 cycles. Via MiXCR, TCRdb re-called the 5' RACE reads, giving one row per CDR3 protein. The data hold 630,000 or so distinct CDR3 sequences, with less than 40% observed a single time. Sequencing was carried out using blood. These receptors were taken from a woman of 80 years or more in good health.

The chain recombines TRBV6-2 or TRBV6-3 with TRBJ2-4, with TRBD2 identical over 12 bases. J lost 3 bases, V lost 8 bases, and 2 bases had no gene match. The germline CDR1 and CDR2 sequences are MNHEY and SVGEGT. The CDR3 spans 14 residues. CDR3 sequence (DNA): TGTGCCAGCTGGACTAGCGGGGTCAAAAACATTCAGTACTTC. Its protein product is CASWTSGVKNIQYF.

This sequence joins TRBV12-3 or TRBV12-4 and TRBJ2-1, with TRBD2 matching over 8 bases. V was pared by 7 bases and J by 10 bases, with 12 bases of the junction left unmatched. The CDR3 is 14 residues long. The chain's CDR3 is CASIGAAGGTEQFF. The CDR3 coding sequence is TGTGCCAGCATAGGCGCGGCGGGAGGCACCGAGCAGTTCTTC.

Many counts were recorded for this clonotype. The rearrangement uses TRBV6-6 and TRBJ2-5, with TRBD2 as a possible D gene (5 bases). CDR1 and CDR2 (germline): MNHNY, SVGAGI (reference sequence). Trimming left V 6 bases short and J 7 bases short, with 33 bases between. This CDR3 contains 19 residues. CDR3 loop: CASSPVPGIERVMLRTQYF. Here the CDR3 DNA reads TGTGCCAGCAGCCCCGTTCCGGGGATTGAGAGGGTGATGTTACGGACCCAGTACTTC.

This clonotype was counted only a few times. The chain is built from TRBV9 and TRBJ1-1; tentative D call: TRBD1 (5 bases). Germline assignment: CDR1 SGDLS and CDR2 YYNGEE. The CDR3 has 14 amino acids. V was cut by 0 bases and J by 6 bases, with 12 bases left in between. The CDR3 sequence: CASSVVSQGAEAFF. CDR3 bases: TGTGCCAGCAGCGTAGTCTCCCAGGGCGCTGAAGCTTTCTTT.

This clonotype was seen ten or more times. The chain employs TRBV2 and TRBJ2-1; the match to TRBD1 covers 12 bases. CDR3 size: 15 residues. CDR1 and CDR2 (germline): SNHLY, FYNNEI. J gave up 12 bases and V 6 bases, and 12 bases lay outside the gene matches. The CDR3 region has the DNA TGTGCCAGCAGGGGACAGGGGGCGCCTTCAGTCCCGCAGTTCTTC. Amino acids: CASRGQGAPSVPQFF.

The rearrangement joins TRBV19 to TRBJ1-2; 7 bases are shared with TRBD1. V lost 6 bases, J lost 3 bases, and 10 bases stayed unmatched. Germline CDR1 is LNHDA and CDR2 is SQIVND (reference sequence). CDR3 length: 15 amino acids. The CDR3 reads CASRLQGPVDYGYTF. Here the CDR3 DNA reads TGTGCCAGTAGGCTACAGGGGCCTGTCGACTATGGCTACACCTTC.

Notes on this clonotype: A read error may produce the germline difference seen at one junction end. CDR3 in amino acids: CAGSLGVNEQFF. CDR3 coding DNA: TGTGCCGGCAGTTTAGGGGTAAATGAGCAGTTCTTC. This chain uses TRBV12-3 or TRBV12-4 with TRBJ2-1; perhaps TRBD1 as D (5 bases). CDR3 length: 12 residues.

This chain joins TRBV5-6 and TRBJ1-1; weak D call: TRBD1 (5 bases). The germline V gene encodes CDR1 SGHDT and CDR2 YYEEEE. V was cut by 3 bases and J by 1 base, with 10 bases left in between. The CDR3 sequence is 14 residues long. The CDR3 sequence: CASSSQGRNTEAFF. The CDR3 region has the DNA TGTGCCAGCAGCTCCCAGGGCCGGAACACTGAAGCTTTCTTT.

This clonotype was detected many times. This rearrangement joins TRBV7-9 to TRBJ2-4; 8 positions match TRBD1. Germline CDR1 is SEHNR and CDR2 is FQNEAQ (reference sequence). This CDR3 contains 15 residues. J gave up 6 bases and V 5 bases, and 9 bases lay outside the gene matches. The CDR3 spells CASSPDATGVNIQYF. The CDR3 nucleotides read TGTGCCAGCAGCCCGGACGCGACAGGGGTAAACATTCAGTACTTC. The complete variable domain, with remaining parts taken from reference TRBV7-9 and TRBJ2-4, reads DTGVSQNPRHKITKRGQNVTFRCDPISEHNRLYWYRQTLGQGPEFLTYFQNEAQLEKSRLLSDRFSAERPKGSFSTLEIQRTEQGDSAMYLCASSPDATGVNIQYFGAGTRLSVL.

This clonotype was seen at least ten times. DNA of the CDR3: TGCAGCGTTGAATTGGCCTACGAGCAGTACTTC. Translating gives CSVELAYEQYF. The chain joins TRBV29-1 to TRBJ2-7; no clear D. Per the germline V gene, CDR1 is SQVTM and CDR2 is ANQGSEA. The V and J ends lost 2 bases and 2 bases respectively, with 4 bases between them. The CDR3 is 11 amino acids.

The sample holds a few counts of this clonotype. CDR3 DNA: TGTGCCAGCAGTTCACCGCAGGGGGCCCGGAATCAGCCCCAGCATTTT. Protein sequence: CASSSPQGARNQPQHF. The V call is TRBV28, the J call TRBJ1-5, with 8 bases fitting TRBD1. Germline V gene lookup returns CDR1 MDHEN and CDR2 SYDVKM. V shed 4 bases, J shed 4 bases, and the junction held 9 bases outside the gene matches. The CDR3 is 16 amino acids. The full variable domain, completed using reference TRBV28 and TRBJ1-5, is DVKVTQSSRYLVKRTGEKVFLECVQDMDHENMFWYRQDPGLGLRLIYFSYDVKMKEKGDIPEGYSVSREKKERFSLILESASTNQTSMYLCASSSPQGARNQPQHFGDGTRLSIL.

About this clonotype itself: A clone one base away is much larger, so this may be a read error. The chain links TRBV7-9 to TRBJ1-5; the D gene is possibly TRBD1 (6 bases). Germline CDR1 and CDR2: SEHNR and FQNEAQ (reference sequence). CDR3 length equals 14 residues. In DNA form, the CDR3 reads TGTGCCAGCAACTTAGAGGGGGGTCCGCAGCCCCAGCATTTT. This codes for CASNLEGGPQPQHF.